The text below deals with one T cell receptor (beta chain). The antigen remains unidentified. Germline V CDR1 and CDR2: MNHEY, SVGEGT. This CDR3 spans 14 amino acids. V was clipped by 5 bases and J by 0 bases, with 10 bases between them. Excluded: other autoimmune disease, uncontrolled infection, pregnancy or lactation. This entry is derived from a study of Graves' ophthalmopathy and Graves' hyperthyroidism. From RNA, the CDR3 regions of TCR beta chains were amplified and sequenced. Second-round multiplex PCR came after a first-round RT-PCR that employed HTBI primers. Using its own MiXCR run on the multiplex PCR reads, TCRdb lists one record per CDR3 protein. The table lists some 160,000 distinct CDR3 sequences, roughly two fifths of them singletons. Points from the study as a whole: Blood samples also showed most expanded thyroid clonotypes exceeding 0.001 frequency.

The chain uses TRBV6-2 or TRBV6-3 and TRBJ1-1, with D unclear. Material for sequencing was peripheral blood. This sequence was found in a man younger than 40 with Graves' ophthalmopathy. Here the CDR3 DNA reads TGTGCCAGCAGTGATTCGCCCTTGAACACTGAAGCTTTCTTT. It specifies CASSDSPLNTEAFF.